This TCR beta chain was recorded in a study of early T cells in non-severe SARS-CoV-2 infection. Germline CDR1 SGHTA, CDR2 FQGNSA. CDR3 length: 13 residues. The germline V and J ends were trimmed by 5 bases and 3 bases, with 11 bases remaining between them. TCRdb itself ran the 5' RACE reads through MiXCR, one entry per CDR3 protein. The sample has about 90,000 distinct CDR3 sequences; about 12% are singletons. The source is an adult who was a healthcare worker with PCR-confirmed SARS-CoV-2 infection or an uninfected control (not recorded which). V and J are TRBV7-2 and TRBJ2-7; D is possibly TRBD2 (6 bases). The specimen was whole blood, collected at baseline. CDR3 in DNA: TGTGCCAGCAGCACCAGACTAGACTACGAGCAGTACTTC. Translating it yields CASSTRLDYEQYF.